The 18 T cell receptor beta chains listed next were all sequenced from one sample in a study of shared clonotypes between healthy human individuals (dated by TCRdb to 2020 to 2021). The protocol used for the library was the immunoSEQ multiplex PCR assay. Entries here come from immuneACCESS through TCRdb and include only in-frame sequences with V and J called. Some clones fail to appear in such tables; in the studies checked, an unresolved V gene covers under half of the shortfall, and the cause of the remainder is unknown. The sample table contains hundreds of thousands of clones; only one count was recorded for around 67% of them. The leading ten clones occupy roughly 1.7% of the sample. Sequencing was done on a sample of memory CD4+ T cells sorted from blood. The meaning of the sample's cell subset or site label: CD45RA-negative fraction. These receptors were obtained from a woman in her 30s in good health.

Concerning this clone itself: A read error may be the cause here, since a much bigger clone is one base away. The rearrangement uses TRBV7-2 and TRBJ2-3; D unclear. V was cut by 4 bases and J by 4 bases, with 3 bases left in between. The CDR3 length is 11 residues. Germline CDR1 reads SGHTA; CDR2 reads FQGNSA. CDR3 DNA sequence: TGTGCCAGCAGCTCGGCAGATACGCAGTATTTT. It encodes CASSSADTQYF.

V is TRBV10-2 and J is TRBJ2-3; 12 bases line up with TRBD2. The CDR3 sequence is 21 residues long. With 2 bases clipped from V and 0 bases from J, the junction kept 15 bases outside the gene matches. Germline V lookup: CDR1 WSHSY, CDR2 SAAADI. Here the CDR3 reads CASSERRDTASGRASTDTQYF. The DNA of the CDR3 is TGCGCCAGCAGTGAGAGGAGGGACACGGCTAGCGGGAGGGCGAGCACAGATACGCAGTATTTT.

The chain uses TRBV6-6 and TRBJ2-5, with 7 bases that match TRBD2. J gave up 5 bases and V 8 bases, and 5 bases lay outside the gene matches. The CDR3 covers 12 residues. The germline CDR1 and CDR2 sequences are MNHNY and SVGAGI (reference sequence). The CDR3 loop is CASSGGGETQYF. In DNA form, the CDR3 reads TGTGCCAGCTCGGGAGGAGGGGAGACCCAGTACTTC.

The chain couples TRBV7-9 to TRBJ1-2, with a possible D match to TRBD1 (5 bases). The CDR3 is 14 amino acids. Looked up from germline, CDR1 is SEHNR and CDR2 is FQNEAQ (reference sequence). Trimming left V 4 bases short and J 4 bases short, with 13 bases between. Written as DNA, the CDR3 is TGTGCCAGCAGCTGGGGGGGAGAGATCTATGGCTACACCTTC. Residues: CASSWGGEIYGYTF.

The rearrangement joins TRBV28 to TRBJ2-3, with D perhaps TRBD1 (5 bases). V was cut by 7 bases and J by 0 bases, with 8 bases left in between. CDR3 length: 13 residues. Germline CDR1 MDHEN, CDR2 SYDVKM. Here the CDR3 DNA reads TGTGCCAGCAACTGGGGCAGCACAGATACGCAGTATTTT. Translating it yields CASNWGSTDTQYF.

This rearrangement joins TRBV28 to TRBJ1-2, with a weak D call TRBD1 (5 bases). Trimming cost V 7 bases and J 6 bases, with 18 bases left between them. Germline-derived CDR1 and CDR2 are MDHEN and SYDVKM. The CDR3 length is 14 residues. CDR3 DNA sequence: TGTGCCAGCATCCCCGGCGGGGCAGGGAATGGCTACACCTTC. Amino acids: CASIPGGAGNGYTF.

This clone appeared a single time. The chain employs TRBV7-7 and TRBJ2-7, with a possible D match to TRBD2 (5 bases). Trimming removed 5 bases from V and 5 bases from J, with 16 bases in between. CDR1 and CDR2 (germline): SSHAT, FNYEAQ (reference sequence). The CDR3 covers 14 residues. The CDR3 loop is CASSPYGRENEQYF. The CDR3, as DNA: TGTGCCAGCAGCCCCTATGGGAGAGAAAACGAGCAGTACTTC.

The table lists this clone with a few counts. The rearrangement joins TRBV7-2 to TRBJ1-3, with 7 bases that match TRBD1. The CDR3 runs to 17 residues. The junction had 6 bases not matched to a gene; V was cut back by 0 bases and J by 1 base. The V gene's germline CDR1 is SGHTA and CDR2 FQGNSA. The CDR3 sequence is CASSLAPAGGSGNTIYF. The DNA for the CDR3 is TGTGCCAGCAGCTTAGCCCCGGCAGGGGGTTCTGGAAACACCATATATTTT.

The chain is built from TRBV7-9 and TRBJ1-4; D gene ambiguous. Trimming cost V 7 bases and J 3 bases, with 12 bases left between them. Germline V CDR1 and CDR2: SEHNR, FQNEAQ (reference sequence). CDR3 length equals 14 residues. The CDR3 DNA reads as TGTGCCAGCACCGTGATAGTGCCTAATGAAAAACTGTTTTTT. This encodes CASTVIVPNEKLFF.

In this sample, this clone turned up once. J is TRBJ1-2 and V is TRBV11-2; D gene ambiguous. The CDR3 loop spans 14 amino acids. Germline CDR1 reads SGHAT; CDR2 reads FQNNGV. V was clipped by 1 base and J by 4 bases, with 10 bases between them. CDR3 DNA sequence: TGTGCCAGCAGCTTAGGGCCAGTGGCCTATGGCTACACCTTC. Translation: CASSLGPVAYGYTF.

This sequence joins TRBV5-1 and TRBJ1-3; D gene unclear. Trimming pared 6 bases from V and 2 bases from J, leaving 9 bases between. In germline, CDR1 is SGHRS, CDR2 YFSETQ. This CDR3 region has 13 residues. The CDR3 DNA sequence: TGCGCCAGCAAGGTTATTCCTGGAAACACCATATATTTT. Translating gives CASKVIPGNTIYF.

This clone was observed a few times. This chain connects TRBV28 to TRBJ2-4; D unresolved. Germline V CDR1 and CDR2: MDHEN, SYDVKM. Trimming shortened V by 6 bases and J by 0 bases, and 15 bases separated the two germline ends. The CDR3 consists of 16 residues. The CDR3 DNA sequence: TGTGCCAGCAGCCGAATCCCTACTCTAGCCAAAAACATTCAGTACTTC. Protein sequence: CASSRIPTLAKNIQYF.

The chain has TRBV6-6 and TRBJ1-5; D is uncertain. This CDR3 spans 14 amino acids. The V end was cut by 8 bases, the J end by 1 base, with 12 bases between. Per the germline V gene, CDR1 is MNHNY and CDR2 is SVGAGI (reference sequence). The CDR3 region has the DNA TGTGCCAGCGATCGGGTGGAGAGCAATCAGCCCCAGCATTTT. Its protein is CASDRVESNQPQHF.

This sequence joins TRBV28 and TRBJ2-1, with D possibly being TRBD1 (6 bases). V was clipped by 6 bases and J by 8 bases, with 20 bases between them. Germline V gene sequence: CDR1 MDHEN, CDR2 SYDVKM. CDR3 length equals 15 residues. CDR3 sequence reads: CASRSGTRGVDEQFF. The CDR3 coding sequence is TGTGCCAGCAGGTCAGGGACAAGAGGAGTTGATGAGCAGTTCTTC. The full variable domain, completed using reference TRBV28 and TRBJ2-1, is DVKVTQSSRYLVKRTGEKVFLECVQDMDHENMFWYRQDPGLGLRLIYFSYDVKMKEKGDIPEGYSVSREKKERFSLILESASTNQTSMYLCASRSGTRGVDEQFFGPGTRLTVL.

The genes are TRBV28 and TRBJ2-5, with D perhaps TRBD1 or TRBD2 (5 bases each). The germline V gene encodes CDR1 MDHEN and CDR2 SYDVKM. Trimming removed 4 bases from V and 3 bases from J, with 12 bases in between. The CDR3 is made up of 14 amino acids. The CDR3 bases are TGTGCCAGCAGTTCCTGGGACGGGAAAGAGACCCAGTACTTC. Translated: CASSSWDGKETQYF.

This clone was observed at least ten times. The V gene is TRBV19, the J gene TRBJ2-3; perhaps TRBD1 as D (6 bases). The V and J ends lost 7 bases and 4 bases respectively, with 15 bases between them. This CDR3 region has 14 residues. The germline V gene encodes CDR1 LNHDA and CDR2 SQIVND (reference sequence). CDR3 sequence reads: CASKQGSSPDTQYF. CDR3 DNA sequence: TGTGCCAGTAAACAGGGTTCTTCCCCAGATACGCAGTATTTT. The full variable domain, completed using reference TRBV19 and TRBJ2-3, is DGGITQSPKYLFRKEGQNVTLSCEQNLNHDAMYWYRQDPGQGLRLIYYSQIVNDFQKGDIAEGYSVSREKKESFPLTVTSAQKNPTAFYLCASKQGSSPDTQYFGPGTRLTVL.

At least ten counts were recorded for this clone. The chain links TRBV7-6 to TRBJ2-5; tentatively, D is TRBD2 (7 bases). Per the germline V gene, CDR1 is SGHVS and CDR2 is FNYEAQ. V lost 3 bases and J 5 bases, leaving 13 bases between the germline ends. This CDR3 has 14 amino acids. CDR3 in DNA: TGTGCCAGCAGCTTTCAACAGGGAGGGGAGACCCAGTACTTC. Its protein is CASSFQQGGETQYF.

This sequence joins TRBV7-3 and TRBJ2-5; the match to TRBD2 covers 14 bases. The CDR3 has 16 amino acids. Per the germline V gene, CDR1 is SGHTA and CDR2 is FQGTGA. V was clipped by 3 bases and J by 1 base; unmatched bases: 1. The CDR3 nucleotides are TGTGCCAGCAGCTTTGGGACTAGCGGGGGCCAAGAGACCCAGTACTTC. It encodes CASSFGTSGGQETQYF. Full variable domain (missing parts from reference TRBV7-3 and TRBJ2-5): GAGVSQTPSNKVTEKGKYVELRCDPISGHTALYWYRQSLGQGPEFLIYFQGTGAADDSGLPNDRFFAVRPEGSVSTLKIQRTERGDSAVYLCASSFGTSGGQETQYFGPGTRLLVL.